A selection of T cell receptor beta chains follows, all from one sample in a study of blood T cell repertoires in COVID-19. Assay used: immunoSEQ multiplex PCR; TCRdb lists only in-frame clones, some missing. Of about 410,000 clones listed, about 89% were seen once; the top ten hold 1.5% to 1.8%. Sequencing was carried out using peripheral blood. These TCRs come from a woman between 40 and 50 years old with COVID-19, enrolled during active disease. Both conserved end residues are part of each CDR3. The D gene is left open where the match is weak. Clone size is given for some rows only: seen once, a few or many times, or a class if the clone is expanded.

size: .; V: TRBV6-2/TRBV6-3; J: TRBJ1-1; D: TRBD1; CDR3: CASSFGQGVTEAFF; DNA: TGTGCCAGCAGTTTCGGACAGGGCGTCACTGAAGCTTTCTTT
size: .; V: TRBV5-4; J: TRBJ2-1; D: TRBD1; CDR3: CASSWWQGASNEQFF; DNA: TGTGCCAGCAGCTGGTGGCAGGGGGCTAGCAATGAGCAGTTCTTC
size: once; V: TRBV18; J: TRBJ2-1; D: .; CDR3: CASSATGPSANEQFF; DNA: TGTGCCAGCTCAGCCACTGGGCCATCCGCGAATGAGCAGTTCTTC
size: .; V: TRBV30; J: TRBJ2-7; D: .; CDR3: CAWRRQEPNEQYF; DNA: TGTGCCTGGAGAAGACAGGAACCCAACGAGCAGTACTTC
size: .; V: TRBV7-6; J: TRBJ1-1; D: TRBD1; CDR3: CASSLAARDRNTEAFF; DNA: TGTGCCAGCAGCTTAGCAGCTCGGGACAGGAACACTGAAGCTTTCTTT
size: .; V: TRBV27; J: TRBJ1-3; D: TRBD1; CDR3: CASSAPGTAGNTIYF; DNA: TGTGCCAGCAGTGCGCCCGGGACAGCTGGAAACACCATATATTTT
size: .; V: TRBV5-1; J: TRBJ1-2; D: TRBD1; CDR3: CASSLTGVNRSGYTF; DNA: TGCGCCAGCAGCTTGACAGGGGTTAACCGCTCTGGCTACACCTTC
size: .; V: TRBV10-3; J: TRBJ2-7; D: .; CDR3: CATYTENYYEQYF; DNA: TGTGCCACCTATACGGAGAATTACTACGAGCAGTACTTC
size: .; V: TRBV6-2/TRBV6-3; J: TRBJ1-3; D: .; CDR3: CASSYRGSHGNTIYF; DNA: TGTGCCAGCAGTTACCGGGGATCGCATGGAAACACCATATATTTT
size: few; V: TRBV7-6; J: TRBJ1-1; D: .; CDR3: CASSLVGGVGTEAFF; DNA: TGTGCCAGCAGCTTAGTAGGGGGAGTAGGAACTGAAGCTTTCTTT
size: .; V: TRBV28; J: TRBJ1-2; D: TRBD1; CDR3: CASSPMDRGGDYGYTF; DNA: TGTGCCAGCAGTCCCATGGACAGGGGAGGCGACTATGGCTACACCTTC
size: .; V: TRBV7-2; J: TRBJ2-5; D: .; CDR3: CASSLRTVYQETQYF; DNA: TGTGCCAGCAGCCTACGGACAGTGTACCAAGAGACCCAGTACTTC
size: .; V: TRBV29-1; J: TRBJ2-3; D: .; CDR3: CSAAGAGTDTQYF; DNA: TGCAGCGCTGCAGGGGCTGGCACAGATACGCAGTATTTT
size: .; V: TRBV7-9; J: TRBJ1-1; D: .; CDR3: CASSLAQYSEAFF; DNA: TGTGCCAGCAGCTTAGCGCAGTACAGTGAAGCTTTCTTT
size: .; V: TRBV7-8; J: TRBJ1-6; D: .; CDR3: CASSLMPGAPLHF; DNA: TGTGCCAGCAGCTTGATGCCGGGAGCACCCCTCCACTTT
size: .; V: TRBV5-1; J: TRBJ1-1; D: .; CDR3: CASSNDGQRDTEAFF; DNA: TGCGCCAGCAGCAACGACGGACAGAGGGACACTGAAGCTTTCTTT
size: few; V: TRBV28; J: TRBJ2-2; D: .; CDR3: CASREGAPGELFF; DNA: TGTGCCAGCAGGGAGGGGGCGCCCGGGGAGCTGTTTTTT
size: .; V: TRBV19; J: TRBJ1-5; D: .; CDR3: CASSIQRRLREQPQHF; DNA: TGTGCCAGTAGTATACAGAGACGCCTAAGGGAGCAGCCCCAGCATTTT
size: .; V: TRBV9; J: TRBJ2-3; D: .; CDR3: CASSVAVQEDTQYF; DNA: TGTGCCAGCAGCGTGGCTGTACAGGAAGATACGCAGTATTTT
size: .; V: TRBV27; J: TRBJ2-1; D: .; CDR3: CASRSARVVQFF; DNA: TGTGCCAGCAGAAGCGCCCGGGTAGTGCAGTTCTTC
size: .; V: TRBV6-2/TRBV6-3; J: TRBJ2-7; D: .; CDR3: CASSYLRNTYEQYF; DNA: TGTGCCAGCAGTTACCTGAGGAACACCTACGAGCAGTACTTC
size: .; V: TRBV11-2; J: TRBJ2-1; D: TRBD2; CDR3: CASSPLTGGDEQFF; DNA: TGTGCCAGCAGCCCCTTAACGGGGGGTGATGAGCAGTTCTTC
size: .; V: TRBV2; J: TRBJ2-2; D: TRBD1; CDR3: CASSAGTGTGELFF; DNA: TGTGCCAGCAGTGCCGGGACAGGGACCGGGGAGCTGTTTTTT
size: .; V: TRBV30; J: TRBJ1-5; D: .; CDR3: CAWSWVPGQTLFNSNQPQHF; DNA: TGTGCCTGGAGTTGGGTGCCGGGACAAACCCTTTTTAATAGCAATCAGCCCCAGCATTTT
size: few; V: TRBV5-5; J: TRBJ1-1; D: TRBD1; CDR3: CASSKGQGITEAFF; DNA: TGTGCCAGCAGCAAGGGACAGGGGATCACTGAAGCTTTCTTT
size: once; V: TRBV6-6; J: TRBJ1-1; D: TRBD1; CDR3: CASSYSGQGRRTEAFF; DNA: TGTGCCAGCAGTTACTCGGGACAGGGGCGGAGGACTGAAGCTTTCTTT
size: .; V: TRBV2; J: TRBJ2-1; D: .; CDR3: CASSEDRSSYNEQFF; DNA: TGTGCCAGCAGTGAAGACAGGAGTAGTTACAATGAGCAGTTCTTC
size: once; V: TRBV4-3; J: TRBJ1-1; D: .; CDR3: CASSQDGPGTWGEAFF; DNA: TGCGCCAGCAGCCAAGATGGTCCCGGGACTTGGGGTGAAGCTTTCTTT
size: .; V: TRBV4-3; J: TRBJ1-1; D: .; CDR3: CASSQSDDVASTEAFF; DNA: TGCGCCAGCAGCCAGAGCGATGACGTAGCGAGCACTGAAGCTTTCTTT
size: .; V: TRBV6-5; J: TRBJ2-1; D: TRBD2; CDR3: CASSYAGALKDEQFF; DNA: TGTGCCAGCAGTTACGCGGGAGCCCTGAAGGATGAGCAGTTCTTC
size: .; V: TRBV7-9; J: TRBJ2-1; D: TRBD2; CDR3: CASSFRLAVSGDEQFF; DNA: TGTGCCAGCAGCTTTAGACTAGCGGTTTCTGGGGATGAGCAGTTCTTC
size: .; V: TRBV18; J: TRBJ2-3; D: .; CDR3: CASSGTAAQDTQYF; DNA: TGTGCCAGCTCAGGGACTGCTGCACAAGATACGCAGTATTTT
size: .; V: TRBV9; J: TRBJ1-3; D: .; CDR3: CARSVLGGDSGNTIYF; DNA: TGTGCCCGCAGCGTATTGGGGGGGGACTCTGGAAACACCATATATTTT
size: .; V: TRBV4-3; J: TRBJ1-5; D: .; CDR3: CASSQDRDRVQPQHF; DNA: TGCGCCAGCAGCCAAGACCGGGATCGGGTTCAGCCCCAGCATTTT
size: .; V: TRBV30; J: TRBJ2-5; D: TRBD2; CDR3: CAWSSGSGETQYF; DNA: TGTGCCTGGTCAAGCGGGAGTGGAGAGACCCAGTACTTC
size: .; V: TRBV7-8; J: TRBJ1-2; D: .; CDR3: CASSVHSGGQSYTF; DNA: TGTGCCAGCAGCGTACACTCGGGGGGTCAGAGCTACACCTTC
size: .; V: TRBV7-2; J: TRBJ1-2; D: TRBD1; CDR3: CASSPLGQAYGYTF; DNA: TGTGCCAGCAGCCCCCTGGGACAGGCCTATGGCTACACCTTC
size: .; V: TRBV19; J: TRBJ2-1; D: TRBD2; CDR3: CASRGLAEPFYNEQFF; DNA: TGTGCCAGTAGGGGGCTAGCGGAGCCTTTTTACAATGAGCAGTTCTTC
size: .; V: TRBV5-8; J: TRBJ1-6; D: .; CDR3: CASSLVPSSYNSPLHF; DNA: TGTGCCAGCAGCTTAGTACCGAGCTCCTATAATTCACCCCTCCACTTT